This T cell receptor (beta chain) originates from a study of immune cell composition in non-small cell lung cancer. Study as a whole: Most cases were lung adenocarcinoma or squamous cell carcinoma.

Concerning this clone itself: Its antigen is unidentified.

Genomic DNA came from frozen unsorted single-cell suspensions. Trimming left V 5 bases short and J 3 bases short, with 14 bases between. Germline loops: CDR1 SEHNR, CDR2 FQNEAQ (reference sequence). The CDR3 spans 15 residues. Whole-study results and caveats: Squamous carcinomas (approximately 75%) more often had tumour-associated clones >0.5% than adenocarcinomas (roughly 33%).

Assay: immunoSEQ multiplex PCR; the TCRdb copy retains only in-frame clones and omits some. The sample shows about 3,800 clones, roughly 84% of them seen only once. The sequencing input was lung tumor tissue. The clonotype was recovered from a human donor with non-small cell lung cancer. V and J are TRBV7-9 and TRBJ2-1; tentative D call: TRBD1 (6 bases). The CDR3 DNA sequence: TGTGCCAGCAGCACCCGGGACATGGTCTACAATGAGCAGTTCTTC. Amino acids: CASSTRDMVYNEQFF.